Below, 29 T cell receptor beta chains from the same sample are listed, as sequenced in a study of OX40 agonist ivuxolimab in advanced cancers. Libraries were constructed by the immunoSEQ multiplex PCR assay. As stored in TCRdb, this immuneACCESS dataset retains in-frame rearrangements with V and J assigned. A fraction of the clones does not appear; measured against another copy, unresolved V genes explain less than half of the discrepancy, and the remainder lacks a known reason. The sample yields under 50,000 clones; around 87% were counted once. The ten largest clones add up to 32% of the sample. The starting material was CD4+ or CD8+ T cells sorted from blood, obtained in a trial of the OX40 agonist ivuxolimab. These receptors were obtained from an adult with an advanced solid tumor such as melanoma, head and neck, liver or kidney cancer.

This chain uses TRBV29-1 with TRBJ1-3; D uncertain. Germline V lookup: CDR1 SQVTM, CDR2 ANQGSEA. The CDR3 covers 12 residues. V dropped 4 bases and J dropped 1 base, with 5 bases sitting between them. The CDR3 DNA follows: TGCAGCGTTGCGGTTTCTGGAAACACCATATATTTT. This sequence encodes CSVAVSGNTIYF.

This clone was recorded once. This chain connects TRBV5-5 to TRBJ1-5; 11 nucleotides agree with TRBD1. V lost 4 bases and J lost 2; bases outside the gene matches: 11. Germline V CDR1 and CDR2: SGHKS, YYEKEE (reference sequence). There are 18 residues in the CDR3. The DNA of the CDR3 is TGTGCCAGCAGCCGCCGGGACAGGGGGTTCGGAGGCAATCAGCCCCAGCATTTT. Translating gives CASSRRDRGFGGNQPQHF. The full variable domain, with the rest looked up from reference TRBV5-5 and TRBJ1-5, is DAGVTQSPTHLIKTRGQQVTLRCSPISGHKSVSWYQQVLGQGPQFIFQYYEKEERGRGNFPDRFSARQFPNYSSELNVNALLLGDSALYLCASSRRDRGFGGNQPQHFGDGTRLSIL.

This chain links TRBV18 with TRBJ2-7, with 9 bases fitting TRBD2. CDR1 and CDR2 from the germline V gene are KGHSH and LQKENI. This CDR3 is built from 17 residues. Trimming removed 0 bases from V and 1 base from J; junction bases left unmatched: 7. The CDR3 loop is CASSPPKSSGVSYEQYF. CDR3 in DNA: TGTGCCAGCTCACCACCGAAATCTAGCGGGGTTTCCTACGAGCAGTACTTC.

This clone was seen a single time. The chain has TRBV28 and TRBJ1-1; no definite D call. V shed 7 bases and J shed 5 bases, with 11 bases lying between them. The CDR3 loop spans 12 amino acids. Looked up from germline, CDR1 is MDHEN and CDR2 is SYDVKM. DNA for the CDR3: TGTGCCAGCAACGTAAGGAGGACTGAAGCTTTCTTT. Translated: CASNVRRTEAFF.

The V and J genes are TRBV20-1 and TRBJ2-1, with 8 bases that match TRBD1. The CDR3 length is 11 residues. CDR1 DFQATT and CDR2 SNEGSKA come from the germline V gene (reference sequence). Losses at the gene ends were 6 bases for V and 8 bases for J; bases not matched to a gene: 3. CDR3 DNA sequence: TGCAGTGCGCCAGGGGGCTATGAGCAGTTCTTC. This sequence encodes CSAPGGYEQFF.

DNA of the CDR3: TGTGCCAGCAGCCCCCAGGGGGCGTCTGGAAACACCATATATTTT. It translates to CASSPQGASGNTIYF. This rearrangement joins TRBV11-2 to TRBJ1-3, with TRBD1 matching over 8 bases. Germline CDR1 SGHAT, CDR2 FQNNGV. The CDR3 length is 15 residues. After removal of 5 bases from V and 1 base from J, the junction contained 4 bases not matched to a gene.

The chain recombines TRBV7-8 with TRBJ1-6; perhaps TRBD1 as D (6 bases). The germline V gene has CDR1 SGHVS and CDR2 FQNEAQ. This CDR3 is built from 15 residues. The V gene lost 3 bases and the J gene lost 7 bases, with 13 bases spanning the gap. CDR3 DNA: TGTGCCAGCAGCTTCGAGTCAACAGGGAATTCACCCCTCCACTTT. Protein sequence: CASSFESTGNSPLHF.

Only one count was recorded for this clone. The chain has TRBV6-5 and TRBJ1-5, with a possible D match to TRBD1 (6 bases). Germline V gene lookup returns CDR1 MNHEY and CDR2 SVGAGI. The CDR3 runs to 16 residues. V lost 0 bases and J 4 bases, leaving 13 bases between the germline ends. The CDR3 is CASSYSSPQGNQPQHF. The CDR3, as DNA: TGTGCCAGCAGTTACTCCTCACCACAGGGAAATCAGCCCCAGCATTTT.

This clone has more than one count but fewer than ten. CDR3 protein: CSARLNTEAFF. Here the CDR3 DNA reads TGCAGTGCCCGTCTGAACACTGAAGCTTTCTTT. The chain couples TRBV20-1 to TRBJ1-1; D is unresolved. The CDR3 contains 11 residues. In germline, CDR1 is DFQATT, CDR2 SNEGSKA (reference sequence). With 6 bases removed from V and 0 bases from J, the gap between germline ends came to 5 bases.

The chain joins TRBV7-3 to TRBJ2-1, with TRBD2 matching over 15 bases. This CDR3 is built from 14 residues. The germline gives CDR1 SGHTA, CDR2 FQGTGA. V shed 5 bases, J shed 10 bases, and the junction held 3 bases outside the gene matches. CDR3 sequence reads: CASSPGLAGGEQFF. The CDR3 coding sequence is TGTGCCAGCAGCCCAGGACTAGCGGGAGGGGAGCAGTTCTTC. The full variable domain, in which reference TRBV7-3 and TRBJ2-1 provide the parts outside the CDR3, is GAGVSQTPSNKVTEKGKYVELRCDPISGHTALYWYRQSLGQGPEFLIYFQGTGAADDSGLPNDRFFAVRPEGSVSTLKIQRTERGDSAVYLCASSPGLAGGEQFFGPGTRLTVL.

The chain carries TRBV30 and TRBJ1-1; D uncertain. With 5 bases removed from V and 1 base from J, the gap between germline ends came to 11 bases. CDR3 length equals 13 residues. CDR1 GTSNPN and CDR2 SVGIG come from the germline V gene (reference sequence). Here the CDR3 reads CAWGWQRNTEAFF. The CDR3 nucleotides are TGTGCCTGGGGGTGGCAGCGGAACACTGAAGCTTTCTTT.

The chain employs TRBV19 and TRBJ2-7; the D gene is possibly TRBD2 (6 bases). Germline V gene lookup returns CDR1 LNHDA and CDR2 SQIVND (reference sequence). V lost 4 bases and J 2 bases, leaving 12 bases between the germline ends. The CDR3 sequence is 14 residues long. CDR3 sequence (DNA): TGTGCCAGTAGTAATAGCGGCAGCACCTACGAGCAGTACTTC. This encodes CASSNSGSTYEQYF.

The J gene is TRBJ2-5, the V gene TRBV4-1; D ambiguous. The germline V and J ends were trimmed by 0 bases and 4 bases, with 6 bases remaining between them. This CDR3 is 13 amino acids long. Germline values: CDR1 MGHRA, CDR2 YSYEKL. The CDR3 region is CASSQESLETQYF. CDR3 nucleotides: TGCGCCAGCAGCCAAGAAAGTCTAGAGACCCAGTACTTC.

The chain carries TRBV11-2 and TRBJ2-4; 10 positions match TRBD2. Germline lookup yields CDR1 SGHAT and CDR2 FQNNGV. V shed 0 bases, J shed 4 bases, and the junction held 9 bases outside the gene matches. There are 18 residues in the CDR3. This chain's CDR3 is CASSLDRASGSPKNIQYF. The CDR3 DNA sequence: TGTGCCAGCAGCTTAGACAGGGCTAGCGGGAGCCCAAAAAACATTCAGTACTTC.

The CDR3 region is CASSLHSSSYNEQFF. CDR3 DNA: TGTGCCAGCAGCCTCCACTCCAGCTCCTACAATGAGCAGTTCTTC. This rearrangement joins TRBV7-2 to TRBJ2-1; D ambiguous. Germline-derived CDR1 and CDR2 are SGHTA and FQGNSA. This CDR3 is 15 amino acids long. Trimming shortened V by 5 bases and J by 0 bases, and 11 bases separated the two germline ends. The full variable domain, its missing parts supplied by reference TRBV7-2 and TRBJ2-1, is GAGVSQSPSNKVTEKGKDVELRCDPISGHTALYWYRQSLGQGLEFLIYFQGNSAPDKSGLPSDRFSAERTGGSVSTLTIQRTQQEDSAVYLCASSLHSSSYNEQFFGPGTRLTVL.

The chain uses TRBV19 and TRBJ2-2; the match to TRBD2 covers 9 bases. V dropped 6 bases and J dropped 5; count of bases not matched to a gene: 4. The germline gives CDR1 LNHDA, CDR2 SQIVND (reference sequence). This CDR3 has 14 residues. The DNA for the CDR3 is TGTGCCAGTAGGCTAGCGGGGAGGACCGGGGAGCTGTTTTTT. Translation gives CASRLAGRTGELFF.

CDR3 sequence (DNA): TGTGCCAGCAGAAACAGGGGGTCGAACACTGAAGCTTTCTTT. As protein: CASRNRGSNTEAFF. J is TRBJ1-1 and V is TRBV6-6, with TRBD1 identical over 8 bases. Unmatched junction bases numbered 4, after V lost 6 bases and J lost 1 base. The CDR3 spans 14 residues. Germline V CDR1 and CDR2: MNHNY, SVGAGI (reference sequence).

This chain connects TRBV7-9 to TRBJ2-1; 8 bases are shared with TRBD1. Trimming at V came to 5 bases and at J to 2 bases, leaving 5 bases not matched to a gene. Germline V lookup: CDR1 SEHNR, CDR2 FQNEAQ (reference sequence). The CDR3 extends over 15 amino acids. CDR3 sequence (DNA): TGTGCCAGCAGCCCCGGGACAGGAACCTACAATGAGCAGTTCTTC. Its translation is CASSPGTGTYNEQFF.

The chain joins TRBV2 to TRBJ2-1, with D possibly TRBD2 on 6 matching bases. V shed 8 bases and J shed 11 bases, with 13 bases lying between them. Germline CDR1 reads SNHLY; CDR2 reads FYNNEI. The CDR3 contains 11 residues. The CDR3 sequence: CASSTSVQQFF. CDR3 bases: TGTGCCAGCTCGACTAGTGTTCAGCAGTTCTTC. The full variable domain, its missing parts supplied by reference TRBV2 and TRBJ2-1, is EPEVTQTPSHQVTQMGQEVILRCVPISNHLYFYWYRQILGQKVEFLVSFYNNEISEKSEIFDDQFSVERPDGSNFTLKIRSTKLEDSAMYFCASSTSVQQFFGPGTRLTVL.

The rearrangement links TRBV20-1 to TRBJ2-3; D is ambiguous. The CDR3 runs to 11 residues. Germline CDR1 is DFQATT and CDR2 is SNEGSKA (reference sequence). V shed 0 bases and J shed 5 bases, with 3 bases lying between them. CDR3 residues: CSAREIDTQYF. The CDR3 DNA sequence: TGCAGTGCTAGAGAGATAGATACGCAGTATTTT.

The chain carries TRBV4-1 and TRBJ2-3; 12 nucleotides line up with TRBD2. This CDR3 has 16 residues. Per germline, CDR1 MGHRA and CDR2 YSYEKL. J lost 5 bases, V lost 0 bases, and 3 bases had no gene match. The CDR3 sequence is CASSQESSGGGDTQYF. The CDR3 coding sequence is TGCGCCAGCAGCCAAGAGTCTAGCGGGGGGGGAGATACGCAGTATTTT.

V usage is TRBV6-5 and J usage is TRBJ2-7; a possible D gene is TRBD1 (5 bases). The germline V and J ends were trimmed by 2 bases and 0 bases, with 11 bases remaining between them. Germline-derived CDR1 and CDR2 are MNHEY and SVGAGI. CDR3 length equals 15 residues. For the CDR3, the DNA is TGTGCCAGCAGTTACAGGACAAGCTTCTCCTACGAGCAGTACTTC. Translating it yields CASSYRTSFSYEQYF.

This CDR3 reads CASSRSSQETQYF. The CDR3 coding sequence is TGTGCCAGCTCACGAAGCTCTCAAGAGACCCAGTACTTC. The chain joins TRBV18 to TRBJ2-5, with D hard to call. The ends were cut back, 4 bases at V and 2 bases at J, with 8 bases in the middle. Germline V gives CDR1 KGHSH, CDR2 LQKENI. The CDR3 consists of 13 residues. Combining the CDR3 with reference TRBV18 and TRBJ2-5 gives the whole variable domain NAGVMQNPRHLVRRRGQEARLRCSPMKGHSHVYWYRQLPEEGLKFMVYLQKENIIDESGMPKERFSAEFPKEGPSILRIQQVVRGDSAAYFCASSRSSQETQYFGPGTRLLVL.

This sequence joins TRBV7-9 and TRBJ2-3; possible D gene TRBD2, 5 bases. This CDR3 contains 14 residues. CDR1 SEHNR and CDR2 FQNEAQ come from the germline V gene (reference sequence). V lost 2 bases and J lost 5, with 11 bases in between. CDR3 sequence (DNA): TGTGCCAGCAGCTTAAGTGGGGAGAGAGATACGCAGTATTTT. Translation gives CASSLSGERDTQYF.

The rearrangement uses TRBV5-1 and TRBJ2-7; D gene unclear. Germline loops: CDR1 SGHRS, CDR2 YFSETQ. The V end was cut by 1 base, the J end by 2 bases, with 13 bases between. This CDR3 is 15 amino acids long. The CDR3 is CASSLFPDTPYEQYF. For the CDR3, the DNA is TGCGCCAGCAGCTTGTTCCCCGATACACCCTACGAGCAGTACTTC.

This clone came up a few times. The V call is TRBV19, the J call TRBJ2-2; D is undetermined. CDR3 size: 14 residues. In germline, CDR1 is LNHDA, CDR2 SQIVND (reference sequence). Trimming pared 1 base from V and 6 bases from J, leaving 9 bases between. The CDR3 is CASSIALLSGELFF. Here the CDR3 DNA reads TGTGCCAGTAGTATAGCGTTGCTTTCCGGGGAGCTGTTTTTT.

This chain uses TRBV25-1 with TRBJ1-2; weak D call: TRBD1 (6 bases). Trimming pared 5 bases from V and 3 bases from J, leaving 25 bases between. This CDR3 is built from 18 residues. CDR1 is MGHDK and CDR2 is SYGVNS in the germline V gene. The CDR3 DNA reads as TGTGCCAGCAGTCCTCCGGGGGCAGGGAGCCCCCTTGACTATGGCTACACCTTC. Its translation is CASSPPGAGSPLDYGYTF.

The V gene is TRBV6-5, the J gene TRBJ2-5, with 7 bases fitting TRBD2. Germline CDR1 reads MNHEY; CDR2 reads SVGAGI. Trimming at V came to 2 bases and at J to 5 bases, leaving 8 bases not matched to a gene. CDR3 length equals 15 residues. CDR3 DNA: TGTGCCAGCAGTTACGGGGAGGGGACTTTGGAGACCCAGTACTTC. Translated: CASSYGEGTLETQYF.

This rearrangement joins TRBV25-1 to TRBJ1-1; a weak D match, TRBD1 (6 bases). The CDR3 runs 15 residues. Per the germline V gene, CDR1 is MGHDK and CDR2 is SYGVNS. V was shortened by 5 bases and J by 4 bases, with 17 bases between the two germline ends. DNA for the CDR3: TGTGCCAGCAGTCCGCGACAGGTGGTAGTCACTGAAGCTTTCTTT. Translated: CASSPRQVVVTEAFF.